A selection of T cell receptor beta chains follows, all from one sample in a study of metastatic and nonmetastatic thyroid tumors. TCRdb re-clonotyped the PCR reads via MiXCR. The sample holds approximately 21,000 clones, roughly 23% seen once. Source material: blood. The receptors derive from a male donor with papillary thyroid cancer or a benign thyroid nodule (not recorded which). Some clones in this sample may be carry-over from other donors' samples. Each CDR3 is given with its conserved first and last residue. The D gene is left open where the match is weak. Not all rows give a size; the values are once, few, many and, for expanded clones, a class.

d_call clone_size j_call v_call cdr3_aa cdr3_nt
NA many TRBJ1-6 TRBV7-3 CASSQTTTGNSPLHF TGTGCCAGCAGCCAGACAACTACCGGGAATTCACCCCTCCACTTT
NA many TRBJ2-1 TRBV11-3 CASSLTKYNEQFF TGTGCCAGCAGCTTGACTAAATACAATGAGCAGTTCTTC
NA NA TRBJ2-6 TRBV20-1 CSASPGGFSGANVLTF TGCAGTGCTAGCCCGGGGGGCTTTTCTGGGGCCAACGTCCTGACTTTC
TRBD1 many TRBJ2-7 TRBV5-6 CASSSLGQGFDEQYF TGTGCCAGCAGCTCCCTAGGACAGGGGTTTGACGAGCAGTACTTC
NA many TRBJ1-3 TRBV5-1 CASSSRGRGNTIYF TGCGCCAGCAGCTCTCGGGGTCGGGGAAACACCATATATTTT
TRBD2 NA TRBJ2-2 TRBV4-1 CASSLAGGDTGELFF TGCGCCAGCAGCCTAGCGGGAGGGGACACCGGGGAGCTGTTTTTT
TRBD2 many TRBJ2-3 TRBV6-4 CASSDRPSGATDTQYF TGTGCCAGCAGTGACCGTCCTAGCGGAGCCACAGATACGCAGTATTTT
TRBD1 few TRBJ2-5 TRBV5-1 CASGTGQAGETQYF TGCGCCAGCGGGACAGGGCAGGCAGGAGAGACCCAGTACTTC
NA NA TRBJ1-6 TRBV11-3 CASSDPYSPLHF TGTGCCAGCAGCGACCCATATTCACCCCTCCACTTT
NA NA TRBJ1-2 TRBV20-1 CSASTKAGVGNYGYTF TGCAGTGCTAGTACAAAGGCAGGGGTGGGCAACTATGGCTACACCTTC
NA many TRBJ2-7 TRBV27 CASSLPGREQYF TGTGCCAGCAGTTTACCAGGGCGAGAGCAGTACTTC
TRBD2 many TRBJ2-3 TRBV5-1 CASSWGNSGRAADTQYF TGCGCCAGCAGCTGGGGCAATAGCGGGAGGGCCGCAGATACGCAGTATTTT
NA NA TRBJ2-7 TRBV5-1 CASSSTGNEQYF TGCGCCAGCAGCTCCACAGGGAACGAGCAGTACTTC
NA many TRBJ2-5 TRBV4-2 CASSQSGFVQTQYF TGTGCCAGCAGCCAGTCAGGGTTCGTGCAGACCCAGTACTTC
NA NA TRBJ2-2 TRBV20-1 CSARGFGSNTGELFF TGCAGTGCTAGAGGTTTTGGTTCGAACACCGGGGAGCTGTTTTTT
NA many TRBJ2-3 TRBV5-1 CASSLGDPPTDTQYF TGCGCCAGCAGCTTGGGGGACCCACCTACAGATACGCAGTATTTT
NA many TRBJ1-2 TRBV6-5 CASSYSTNQGYGYTF TGTGCCAGCAGTTACTCGACTAACCAGGGGTATGGCTACACCTTC
NA many TRBJ1-2 TRBV6-1 CASREGRKGVNYGYTF TGTGCCAGCAGGGAGGGGAGAAAGGGAGTCAACTATGGCTACACCTTC
NA many TRBJ2-5 TRBV3-1 CASSQPDSETQYF TGTGCCAGCAGCCAACCGGACTCAGAGACCCAGTACTTC
TRBD1 NA TRBJ1-2 TRBV20-1 CSAAGQGGGYTF TGCAGTGCCGCGGGACAGGGGGGAGGCTACACCTTC
TRBD2 many TRBJ2-1 TRBV6-1 CASRATSGGGHEQFF TGTGCCAGCAGAGCTACTAGCGGGGGGGGCCATGAGCAGTTCTTC
NA NA TRBJ2-1 TRBV11-2 CASSLVDDSYYNEQFF TGTGCCAGCAGCTTAGTCGATGACAGTTACTACAATGAGCAGTTCTTC
NA NA TRBJ2-5 TRBV7-8 CASSLGGTGWYQETQYF TGTGCCAGCAGCTTAGGGGGGACTGGGTGGTACCAAGAGACTCAGTACTTC
TRBD2 NA TRBJ2-1 TRBV6-1 CASRLAGEWGEQFF TGTGCCAGCCGTCTCGCGGGAGAGTGGGGTGAGCAGTTCTTC
NA few TRBJ1-6 TRBV28 CASSFITVNNSPLHF TGTGCCAGCAGTTTTATCACAGTAAATAATTCACCCCTCCACTTT
NA few TRBJ2-1 TRBV7-6 CASSFQSYNEQFF TGTGCCAGCAGCTTCCAGAGCTACAATGAGCAGTTCTTC
TRBD1 NA TRBJ2-7 TRBV25-1 CASSDPTQGDYEQYF TGTGCCAGCAGTGATCCGACTCAGGGGGACTACGAGCAGTACTTC
TRBD2 NA TRBJ2-1 TRBV15 CATSRVGTSASSYNEQFF TGTGCCACCAGCAGAGTAGGGACTAGCGCGAGCTCCTACAATGAGCAGTTCTTC
NA few TRBJ2-2 TRBV15 CATSRDRGNTGELFF TGTGCCACCAGCAGAGACCGGGGAAACACCGGGGAGCTGTTTTTT
NA many TRBJ2-7 TRBV15 CATSRDKTFEQYF TGTGCCACCAGCAGAGATAAGACTTTCGAGCAGTACTTC
NA many TRBJ1-1 TRBV3-1 CASSPDKGMAFF TGTGCCAGCAGCCCAGATAAGGGGATGGCTTTCTTT
NA many TRBJ2-1 TRBV2 CASSDYEPYYNEQFF TGTGCCAGCAGTGATTATGAGCCCTACTACAATGAGCAGTTCTTC
NA NA TRBJ2-1 TRBV20-1 CSASSLAGSYNEQFF TGCAGTGCTAGTTCTCTAGCTGGCTCCTACAATGAGCAGTTCTTC
NA many TRBJ2-7 TRBV5-1 CASSLDAADLSYEQYF TGCGCCAGCAGCTTAGATGCCGCGGACTTATCCTACGAGCAGTACTTC
NA NA TRBJ2-5 TRBV30 CAWATGTETQYF TGTGCCTGGGCTACAGGGACGGAGACCCAGTACTTC